The source of this T cell receptor (beta chain) is a study of cytomegalovirus exposure and HLA in healthy donors. Germline V gene lookup returns CDR1 SGDLS and CDR2 YYNGEE. Trimming removed 3 bases from V and 3 bases from J, with 12 bases in between. The CDR3 consists of 14 residues. As for this clone: The antigen remains unidentified.

The PCR employed 60 Vbeta primers together with 13 Jbeta primers. The method was immunoSEQ multiplex PCR; TCRdb's version includes in-frame clones alone and lacks a portion of them. The sample shows 150,000 or so clones, roughly 80% of them seen only once. Study results and caveats: Despite most TCR sequences being rare, some public TCRs occurred in many donors. Sequencing artifact likely explains a cluster of highly shared sequence variants.

The sequencing input was PBMCs. The source of this sequence is a man aged 50 to 59 in good health and CMV-seropositive. The chain uses TRBV9 and TRBJ1-2; a weak D match, TRBD1 (5 bases). The CDR3 region has the DNA TGTGCCAGCAGCGCCATGGACAAATACTATGGCTACACCTTC. This translates into CASSAMDKYYGYTF. Combining the CDR3 with reference TRBV9 and TRBJ1-2 gives the whole variable domain DSGVTQTPKHLITATGQRVTLRCSPRSGDLSVYWYQQSLDQGLQFLIQYYNGEERAKGNILERFSAQQFPDLHSELNLSSLELGDSALYFCASSAMDKYYGYTFGSGTRLTVV.